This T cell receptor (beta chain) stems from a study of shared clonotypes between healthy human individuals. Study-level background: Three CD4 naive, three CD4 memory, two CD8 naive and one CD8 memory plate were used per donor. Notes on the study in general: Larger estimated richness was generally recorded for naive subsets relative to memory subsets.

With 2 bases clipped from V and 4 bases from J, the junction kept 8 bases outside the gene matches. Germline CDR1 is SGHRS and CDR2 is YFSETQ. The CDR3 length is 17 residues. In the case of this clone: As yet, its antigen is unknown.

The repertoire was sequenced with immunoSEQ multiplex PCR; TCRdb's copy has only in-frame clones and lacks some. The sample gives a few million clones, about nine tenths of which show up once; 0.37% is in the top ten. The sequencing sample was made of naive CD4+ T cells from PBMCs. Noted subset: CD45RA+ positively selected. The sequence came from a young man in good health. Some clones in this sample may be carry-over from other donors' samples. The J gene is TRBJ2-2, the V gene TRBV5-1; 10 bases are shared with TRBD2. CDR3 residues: CASSFTSGNRGTGELFF. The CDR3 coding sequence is TGCGCCAGCAGCTTCACTAGCGGGAACAGGGGCACCGGGGAGCTGTTTTTT.